This TCR beta chain derives from a study of response to subunit inactivated influenza vaccine. Study-wide points: It was suggested by the authors that few new T cells are recruited by each seasonal influenza vaccination.

TCRdb fed the RT-PCR reads into MiXCR, producing one record per CDR3 protein. The sample has 500,000 to 550,000 distinct CDR3 sequences, 7.6% seen once; the top ten hold 10% to 15%. As regards this clonotype: The antigen remains undetermined.

CDR1 is LGHDT, CDR2 YNNKEL, per germline (reference sequence). This CDR3 is 15 amino acids long. Losses at the gene ends were 8 bases for V and 6 bases for J; bases not matched to a gene: 13. The material sequenced was PBMCs from blood, taken 23 to 25 months after vaccination. This receptor was identified in a man aged 50-75 years who received an inactivated influenza vaccine. The V call is TRBV3-1, the J call TRBJ2-7, with 10 bases lining up with TRBD1. In DNA form, the CDR3 reads TGTGCCAGCTGCTTACCCGGGACAGGGGCCTCCGAGCAGTACTTC. This gives the protein CASCLPGTGASEQYF.